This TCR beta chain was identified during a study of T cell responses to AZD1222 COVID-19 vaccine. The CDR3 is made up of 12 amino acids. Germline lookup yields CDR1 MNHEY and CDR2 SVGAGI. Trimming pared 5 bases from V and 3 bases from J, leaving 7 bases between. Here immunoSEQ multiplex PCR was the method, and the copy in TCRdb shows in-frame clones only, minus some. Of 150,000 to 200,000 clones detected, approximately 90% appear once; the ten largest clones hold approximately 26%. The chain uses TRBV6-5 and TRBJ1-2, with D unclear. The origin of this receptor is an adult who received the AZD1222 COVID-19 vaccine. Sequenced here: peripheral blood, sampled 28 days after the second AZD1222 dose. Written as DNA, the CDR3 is TGTGCCAGCAGTCCCACCCACTATGGCTACACCTTC. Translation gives CASSPTHYGYTF.